This TCR beta chain is drawn from a study of Tregs in tolerant kidney transplant recipients. Study-level results: Changing PCR primers prevented nucleotide comparison between some patients' samples.

Repertoires were generated with immunoSEQ multiplex PCR, while TCRdb's copy carries only in-frame clones and drops some. The sample comprises 15,000 or so clones, 53% of which are singletons, and approximately 3% rests with the top ten. A note on this clone: Its antigen remains unknown.

CFSE-labeled recipient PBMCs were cultured more than 5 days with irradiated graft donor PBMCs, then FACS-sorted. The source is a human patient who received a combined kidney and bone marrow transplant. The source material was CD4+ T cells from blood cultured with allogeneic cells, sampled before the transplant.

The DNA of the CDR3 is TGTGCCAGCAGCGGGCGGGGGGGGCGGAACACAGATACGCAGTATTTT. It yields the protein CASSGRGGRNTDTQYF. The chain has TRBV7-9 and TRBJ2-3; 9 bases agree with TRBD2. V lost 5 bases and J lost 2; bases outside the gene matches: 8. The CDR3 covers 16 residues. Germline V gene data show CDR1 as SEHNR and CDR2 as FQNEAQ (reference sequence).